Presented here are 28 T cell receptor beta chains from one specimen sequenced in a study of control samples from healthy donors and cancer patients. Profiled with immunoSEQ multiplex PCR; TCRdb holds only in-frame clones, not every one. The sample includes about 80,000 clones, approximately 82% of them seen just once. The sample comprised PBMCs. These receptors originate from a man between 60 and 75 years old with head and neck cancer.

V usage is TRBV19 and J usage is TRBJ1-5, with TRBD1 identical over 9 bases. Germline loops: CDR1 LNHDA, CDR2 SQIVND (reference sequence). The CDR3 consists of 13 residues. V lost 7 bases to trimming and J lost 9 bases; unmatched junction nucleotides: 7. The CDR3 nucleotides are TGTGCCAGTACCCGGGACAGGGAGTTGCCCCAGCATTTT. It encodes CASTRDRELPQHF.

This clone was counted once. The chain combines TRBV19 with TRBJ1-1; D is perhaps TRBD1 (6 bases). This CDR3 is built from 16 residues. Trimming stripped 1 base from V and 0 bases from J, with 12 bases between. Germline V lookup: CDR1 LNHDA, CDR2 SQIVND (reference sequence). The CDR3 sequence is CASSIGTGFLNTEAFF. The CDR3 region has the DNA TGTGCCAGTAGTATAGGAACAGGGTTTTTGAACACTGAAGCTTTCTTT.

CDR3 nucleotides: TGTGCCAGTAGTATAGATGGGGTAGCGGGAGATACGCAGTATTTT. Amino acid sequence: CASSIDGVAGDTQYF. The V gene is TRBV19, the J gene TRBJ2-3, with 7 bases fitting TRBD2. The CDR3 contains 15 residues. Germline V gene data show CDR1 as LNHDA and CDR2 as SQIVND (reference sequence). J gave up 5 bases and V 0 bases, and 5 bases lay outside the gene matches.

This rearrangement joins TRBV10-1 to TRBJ2-5; D is ambiguous. V was pared by 5 bases and J by 7 bases, with 14 bases between. The CDR3 has 13 residues. The germline V gene encodes CDR1 WNHNN and CDR2 SYGVQD (reference sequence). The CDR3 sequence is CASSTDTVGTQYF. CDR3 in DNA: TGCGCCAGCAGTACCGATACCGTCGGGACCCAGTACTTC.

The DNA for the CDR3 is TGTGCCAGTAGTATTGGCCCGACCTACGAGCAGTACTTC. Its protein product is CASSIGPTYEQYF. The chain recombines TRBV19 with TRBJ2-7; no reliable D call. Germline CDR1 LNHDA, CDR2 SQIVND (reference sequence). V was trimmed by 3 bases and J by 2 bases, leaving 8 bases between them. The CDR3 contains 13 residues.

V usage is TRBV2 and J usage is TRBJ1-2, with 7 nucleotides matching TRBD1. Trimming at V came to 8 bases and at J to 3 bases, leaving 9 bases not matched to a gene. The CDR3 consists of 14 residues. Germline V gene sequence: CDR1 SNHLY, CDR2 FYNNEI. The DNA of the CDR3 is TGTGCCAGCGGACGATTCGGACAGGACTATGGCTACACCTTC. It specifies CASGRFGQDYGYTF. Combining the CDR3 with reference TRBV2 and TRBJ1-2 gives the whole variable domain EPEVTQTPSHQVTQMGQEVILRCVPISNHLYFYWYRQILGQKVEFLVSFYNNEISEKSEIFDDQFSVERPDGSNFTLKIRSTKLEDSAMYFCASGRFGQDYGYTFGSGTRLTVV.

V gene TRBV7-9 combines with J gene TRBJ1-5, with a weak D call TRBD1 (5 bases). The CDR3 is made up of 13 amino acids. CDR1 is SEHNR, CDR2 FQNEAQ, per germline (reference sequence). Trimming removed 6 bases from V and 5 bases from J, with 11 bases in between. Here the CDR3 reads CASSEGLYQPQHF. Here the CDR3 DNA reads TGTGCCAGCAGTGAGGGACTCTATCAGCCCCAGCATTTT.

The chain recombines TRBV15 with TRBJ1-1; unclear D gene. Between the trimmed V and J ends, which lost 0 bases and 2 bases, there was a span of 13 bases. The germline V gene encodes CDR1 LNHNV and CDR2 YYDKDF (reference sequence). This CDR3 has 16 amino acids. The CDR3 bases are TGTGCCACCAGCAGAGATCGGGTCGCGGGAAACACTGAAGCTTTCTTT. Protein product: CATSRDRVAGNTEAFF.

The CDR3 loop is CASSRQGNYGYTF. CDR3 DNA: TGTGCCAGCAGCCGACAGGGGAACTATGGCTACACCTTC. This sequence joins TRBV12-3 or TRBV12-4 and TRBJ1-2; 8 bases fit TRBD1. V lost 6 bases to trimming and J lost 2 bases; unmatched junction nucleotides: 2. This CDR3 comprises 13 residues.

V and J are TRBV14 and TRBJ2-7, with 9 bases lining up with TRBD1. CDR3 size: 14 residues. CDR1 is SGHDN, CDR2 FVKESK, per germline. After removal of 6 bases from V and 1 base from J, the junction contained 4 bases not matched to a gene. The CDR3 DNA reads as TGTGCCAGCAGTGGACAGGGGCTTTCCTACGAGCAGTACTTC. This sequence encodes CASSGQGLSYEQYF.

This clone was found once. This rearrangement joins TRBV7-2 to TRBJ2-1, with D perhaps TRBD1 (5 bases). V lost 3 bases and J lost 3, with 6 bases in between. Germline-derived CDR1 and CDR2 are SGHTA and FQGNSA. The CDR3 extends over 13 amino acids. The CDR3 DNA reads as TGTGCCAGCAGCTTCGACAGCTACAATGAGCAGTTCTTC. Its translation is CASSFDSYNEQFF.

This rearrangement joins TRBV5-1 to TRBJ2-7; 10 nucleotides agree with TRBD2. Germline loops: CDR1 SGHRS, CDR2 YFSETQ. V trimming: 4 bases; J trimming: 6 bases; junction bases outside the gene matches: 7. The CDR3 contains 14 residues. The CDR3, as DNA: TGCGCCAGCAGCCCCAGTAGCGGGAGGAGCGAGCAGTACTTC. Encoded protein: CASSPSSGRSEQYF.

The gene calls are TRBV19 and TRBJ2-7; D unclear. V lost 3 bases and J 1 base, leaving 10 bases between the germline ends. This CDR3 comprises 14 residues. The V gene's germline CDR1 is LNHDA and CDR2 SQIVND (reference sequence). Here the CDR3 DNA reads TGTGCCAGTAGTATGGGGTCATTTTCCTACGAGCAGTACTTC. It encodes CASSMGSFSYEQYF.

This chain connects TRBV5-5 to TRBJ1-4; tentatively, D is TRBD1 (6 bases). V lost 2 bases, J lost 0 bases, and 14 bases lay in between. The CDR3 has 17 residues. Germline V gene sequence: CDR1 SGHKS, CDR2 YYEKEE (reference sequence). Written as DNA, the CDR3 is TGTGCCAGCAGCTTACTCCAGGGGCTTGCAACTAATGAAAAACTGTTTTTT. Translated, it gives CASSLLQGLATNEKLFF.

The chain is built from TRBV5-7 and TRBJ2-2; 8 positions agree with TRBD1. TRBV5-7 is marked as an open reading frame, function uncertain. Trimming removed 0 bases from V and 1 base from J; junction bases left unmatched: 11. This CDR3 is built from 19 residues. The CDR3, as DNA: TGTGCCAGCAGCTTGGCGGACAGGGTCCCCTTTCAGAACACCGGGGAGCTGTTTTTT. Amino acids: CASSLADRVPFQNTGELFF.

The rearrangement links TRBV30 to TRBJ1-2, with D possibly matching TRBD1 (6 bases). Germline V CDR1 and CDR2: GTSNPN, SVGIG (reference sequence). Trimming took 3 bases from V and 6 from J, leaving 14 bases between them. This CDR3 spans 13 amino acids. The CDR3 reads CAWRGGQGNGYTF. In nucleotides, the CDR3 is TGTGCCTGGAGGGGGGGGCAGGGTAATGGCTACACCTTC.

This chain links TRBV7-9 with TRBJ1-1; D might be TRBD1 (6 bases). Germline lookup yields CDR1 SEHNR and CDR2 FQNEAQ (reference sequence). V dropped 2 bases and J dropped 2 bases, with 24 bases sitting between them. The CDR3 runs to 19 residues. Here the CDR3 DNA reads TGTGCCAGCAGCTTATACCGAACTACGGGACATTTCTTTAACACTGAAGCTTTCTTT. Protein sequence: CASSLYRTTGHFFNTEAFF. Variable domain in full (rest from reference TRBV7-9 and TRBJ1-1): DTGVSQNPRHKITKRGQNVTFRCDPISEHNRLYWYRQTLGQGPEFLTYFQNEAQLEKSRLLSDRFSAERPKGSFSTLEIQRTEQGDSAMYLCASSLYRTTGHFFNTEAFFGQGTRLTVV.

The chain has TRBV5-1 and TRBJ2-3; D ambiguous. CDR3 length equals 15 residues. Germline loops: CDR1 SGHRS, CDR2 YFSETQ. V shed 0 bases and J shed 4 bases, with 12 bases lying between them. The CDR3 DNA reads TGCGCCAGCAGCTTGGGGAACGTCGGTCCAGATACGCAGTATTTT. Translating it yields CASSLGNVGPDTQYF.

The chain recombines TRBV18 with TRBJ2-2; D unresolved. V lost 3 bases, J lost 4 bases, and 15 bases lay in between. The CDR3 is 16 residues long. CDR1 KGHSH and CDR2 LQKENI come from the germline V gene. This CDR3 is CASSPLTDPITGELFF. The CDR3 DNA reads TGTGCCAGCTCACCTCTAACTGACCCGATCACCGGGGAGCTGTTTTTT.

V usage is TRBV6-5 and J usage is TRBJ1-6; D is ambiguous. V dropped 6 bases and J dropped 8 bases, with 14 bases sitting between them. The CDR3 sequence is 14 residues long. Germline CDR1 and CDR2: MNHEY and SVGAGI. CDR3 coding DNA: TGTGCCAGCAGGATCCCCTTCCCGGATTCACCCCTCCACTTT. It translates to CASRIPFPDSPLHF.

The V and J genes are TRBV4-1 and TRBJ1-3; D gene ambiguous. Trimming left V 1 base short and J 0 bases short, with 16 bases between. This CDR3 has 18 residues. The germline CDR1 and CDR2 sequences are MGHRA and YSYEKL. CDR3 coding DNA: TGCGCCAGCAGCCAAGTCCTCGGGAGCGGCCACTCTGGAAACACCATATATTTT. This codes for CASSQVLGSGHSGNTIYF.

The V and J genes are TRBV28 and TRBJ1-1, with D possibly being TRBD1 (5 bases). The CDR3 is 11 residues long. V shed 7 bases and J shed 11 bases, with 14 bases lying between them. CDR1 and CDR2 from the germline V gene are MDHEN and SYDVKM. Written as DNA, the CDR3 is TGTGCCAGCAACGGGGGGATAATCGCTTTCTTT. Its translation: CASNGGIIAFF.

The chain combines TRBV5-1 with TRBJ2-2, with 10 bases lining up with TRBD2. The CDR3 totals 17 residues. Germline assignment: CDR1 SGHRS and CDR2 YFSETQ. Unmatched junction bases numbered 10, after V lost 1 base and J lost 7 bases. CDR3 bases: TGCGCCAGCAGCTTGCTGGCGGTAGCGGGAGGTAACGGGGAGCTGTTTTTT. It codes for CASSLLAVAGGNGELFF.

The J gene is TRBJ1-2, the V gene TRBV6-5; no definite D call. Germline assignment: CDR1 MNHEY and CDR2 SVGAGI. The ends were cut back, 8 bases at V and 4 bases at J, with 14 bases in the middle. This CDR3 comprises 13 residues. CDR3 sequence: CASAEPPTYGYTF. The CDR3 DNA follows: TGTGCCAGCGCTGAGCCCCCAACCTATGGCTACACCTTC.

This clone was counted between two and nine times. CDR3 in amino acids: CASSSFKYGTPGADTQYF. DNA of the CDR3: TGTGCCAGCAGTTCCTTCAAGTACGGGACACCGGGCGCAGATACGCAGTATTTT. This chain connects TRBV27 to TRBJ2-3, with D maybe TRBD1 (6 bases). Germline CDR1 reads MNHEY; CDR2 reads SMNVEV (reference sequence). V was clipped by 4 bases and J by 4 bases, with 24 bases between them. There are 18 residues in the CDR3.

The chain joins TRBV19 to TRBJ1-5; possibly TRBD1 for D (5 bases). The CDR3 sequence is 15 residues long. Per the germline V gene, CDR1 is LNHDA and CDR2 is SQIVND (reference sequence). Trimming pared 2 bases from V and 0 bases from J, leaving 8 bases between. In DNA form, the CDR3 reads TGTGCCAGTAGTATACCGGGGGTTAGCAATCAGCCCCAGCATTTT. Translating it yields CASSIPGVSNQPQHF.

V is TRBV23-1 and J is TRBJ1-2; no firm D call. TRBV23-1 is an ORF, with its function uncertain. The CDR3 spans 15 residues. V lost 0 bases, J lost 6 bases, and 14 bases lay in between. The CDR3 spells CASSQSEGEKDGYTF. CDR3 DNA sequence: TGCGCCAGCAGTCAATCGGAGGGCGAAAAGGATGGCTACACCTTC.

The chain recombines TRBV5-4 with TRBJ2-3; 9 positions match TRBD2. Trimming at V came to 2 bases and at J to 4 bases, leaving 5 bases not matched to a gene. The CDR3 is 15 residues long. Germline assignment: CDR1 SGHNT and CDR2 YYREEE (reference sequence). This CDR3 is CASSFSGRVADTQYF. The CDR3 DNA reads TGTGCCAGCAGCTTTAGCGGGAGAGTGGCAGATACGCAGTATTTT.